The 18 T cell receptor beta chains below all came from one sample that was sequenced in a study of multiple sclerosis patients with progressive multifocal leukoencephalopathy. As to time point: time of PML onset. Only in-frame clones appear in the TCRdb table, and some are missing; sequencing was by immunoSEQ multiplex PCR. The profile covers tens of thousands of clones, with over 75% appearing a single time and around 2.9% taken by the ten largest. Sequenced here: PBMCs, sampled from a patient treated with natalizumab. These receptors all come from a human donor with progressive multifocal leukoencephalopathy.

The gene calls are TRBV21-1 and TRBJ2-7; no DNA check was done on the table's D call, TRBD1. TRBV21-1 is a documented pseudogene. This CDR3 comprises 17 residues. CDR3 bases: TGTGCCAGCAGCGCCCGTCAAATGGGGGACAGCTCCTACGAGCAGTACTTC. It specifies CASSARQMGDSSYEQYF.

This clone was detected only a few times. J is TRBJ2-1 and V is TRBV7-3; TRBD2 might be the D (5 bases). Trimming took 1 base from V and 2 from J, leaving 6 bases between them. The CDR3 is 14 amino acids. CDR1 is SGHTA and CDR2 is FQGTGA in the germline V gene. This chain's CDR3 is CASSLRRAYNEQFF. The CDR3 region has the DNA TGTGCCAGCAGCTTAAGGCGGGCCTACAATGAGCAGTTCTTC.

This clone was seen a handful of times. The chain links TRBV6-1 to TRBJ1-4, with 8 positions matching TRBD1. V shed 7 bases and J 7 bases; nucleotides not matched to a gene: 11. Germline V gene sequence: CDR1 MNHNS, CDR2 SASEGT. The CDR3 extends over 15 amino acids. The CDR3 here is CASKPYRQGSEKLFF. In DNA, the CDR3 is TGTGCCAGCAAACCCTACAGACAGGGGAGTGAAAAACTGTTTTTT.

The rearrangement uses TRBV4-1 and TRBJ2-7, with TRBD2 matching 14 bases. This CDR3 is built from 18 residues. The V and J ends lost 3 bases and 4 bases, in that order; junction bases with no gene match: 11. Germline CDR1 MGHRA, CDR2 YSYEKL. CDR3 sequence reads: CASSQLFGTSGSRYEQYF. Here the CDR3 DNA reads TGCGCCAGCAGCCAGCTTTTCGGGACTAGCGGGAGTAGATACGAGCAGTACTTC.

This clone came up a few times. The rearrangement links TRBV11-2 to TRBJ2-5; TRBD2 might be the D (5 bases). The J call may be incorrect, as the DNA end agrees better with TRBJ2-7. Germline CDR1 SGHAT, CDR2 FQNNGV. This CDR3 spans 14 amino acids. The CDR3 here is CASGPLANRYEQYF. Written as DNA, the CDR3 is TGTGCCAGCGGCCCCCTAGCCAACCGATACGAGCAGTACTTC.

V is TRBV7-9 and J is TRBJ1-1; 8 positions match TRBD1. V lost 6 bases, J lost 3 bases, and 12 bases stayed unmatched. CDR1 is SEHNR, CDR2 FQNEAQ, per germline (reference sequence). This CDR3 region has 16 residues. CDR3 protein: CASRTPGQGLYTEAFF. CDR3 nucleotides: TGTGCCAGCAGGACCCCCGGACAGGGACTGTACACTGAAGCTTTCTTT.

The J gene is TRBJ2-5, the V gene TRBV6-6; a possible D gene is TRBD1 (5 bases). With the DNA end fitting TRBJ2-7 better, the J assignment may be wrong. Germline lookup yields CDR1 MNHNY and CDR2 SVGAGI (reference sequence). The CDR3 sequence is 15 residues long. The CDR3 bases are TGTGCCAGCAGTTACTCGCGTCAGGGTCTATACGAGCAGTACTTC. This encodes CASSYSRQGLYEQYF.

In DNA, the CDR3 is TGTGCCAGCAGTTTTTGGCGAGGGAGCTCCTACGAGCAGTACTTC. Translating it yields CASSFWRGSSYEQYF. The rearrangement uses TRBV27 and TRBJ2-7, with a tentative D call TRBD2 (5 bases). The V gene lost 3 bases and the J gene lost 0 bases, with 12 bases spanning the gap. This CDR3 has 15 residues. Looked up from germline, CDR1 is MNHEY and CDR2 is SMNVEV (reference sequence).

The chain uses TRBV15 and TRBJ1-1; D remains unclear. The CDR3 sequence is 15 residues long. Trimming took off 0 bases at V and 0 bases at J, with 8 bases between the two ends. CDR1 LNHNV and CDR2 YYDKDF come from the germline V gene (reference sequence). The CDR3 region is CATSRDDILNTEAFF. Here the CDR3 DNA reads TGTGCCACCAGCAGAGATGACATTTTGAACACTGAAGCTTTCTTT.

The V call is TRBV7-9, the J call TRBJ1-1; D unresolved. The CDR3 is made up of 14 amino acids. Looked up from germline, CDR1 is SEHNR and CDR2 is FQNEAQ (reference sequence). V shed 1 base and J shed 7 bases, with 13 bases lying between them. The CDR3 nucleotides read TGTGCCAGCAGCTTAGTGGGGATAAGTGGTGAAGCTTTCTTT. Protein sequence: CASSLVGISGEAFF.

The V call is TRBV5-5, the J call TRBJ1-2; 7 bases agree with TRBD1. This CDR3 has 13 residues. J lost 6 bases, V lost 4 bases, and 6 bases had no gene match. CDR1 SGHKS and CDR2 YYEKEE come from the germline V gene (reference sequence). The CDR3 DNA follows: TGTGCCAGCAGCCTTTCCGACAGGGATGGCTACACCTTC. Translated, it gives CASSLSDRDGYTF.

The genes are TRBV11-2 and TRBJ1-1; D unclear. V was trimmed by 5 bases and J by 2 bases, leaving 12 bases between them. CDR1 is SGHAT, CDR2 FQNNGV, per germline. This CDR3 has 14 amino acids. The CDR3 DNA reads TGTGCCAGCAGCGGAACAACGGTCAACACTGAAGCTTTCTTT. Its protein is CASSGTTVNTEAFF.

This clone was detected once. The chain has TRBV5-1 and TRBJ1-6; D is unresolved. Germline V CDR1 and CDR2: SGHRS, YFSETQ. The CDR3 length is 15 residues. V gave up 0 bases and J gave up 7 bases, with 11 bases separating them. The chain's CDR3 is CASSLDRVKNSPLHF. Written as DNA, the CDR3 is TGCGCCAGCAGCTTGGATCGGGTGAAGAATTCACCCCTCCACTTT.

This chain links TRBV6-4 with TRBJ2-1; 7 bases align to TRBD1. V lost 0 bases, J lost 10 bases, and 12 bases stayed unmatched. CDR1 and CDR2 (germline): MRHNA, SNTAGT. There are 16 residues in the CDR3. CDR3 in DNA: TGTGCCAGCAGTGACTCGATAAGGGACAGCATCAGAGAGCAGTTCTTC. This sequence encodes CASSDSIRDSIREQFF.

The V and J genes are TRBV9 and TRBJ2-1, with D perhaps matching TRBD2 (6 bases). The germline V gene has CDR1 SGDLS and CDR2 YYNGEE. There are 23 residues in the CDR3. V dropped 4 bases and J dropped 0 bases, with 35 bases sitting between them. The CDR3: CASSPHVTPGPGLTLSSYNEQFF. The DNA for the CDR3 is TGTGCCAGCAGCCCGCACGTTACTCCGGGACCGGGACTGACATTAAGCTCCTACAATGAGCAGTTCTTC.

CDR3 nucleotide sequence: TGTGCCAGCAGTTCCCCGGGACTAGCGGCCGAAACAGATACGCAGTATTTT. Translated, it gives CASSSPGLAAETDTQYF. The genes are TRBV28 and TRBJ2-3; TRBD2 agrees at 11 bases. The CDR3 has 17 amino acids. V shed 4 bases and J 3 bases; nucleotides not matched to a gene: 9. CDR1 and CDR2 from the germline V gene are MDHEN and SYDVKM.

The CDR3 DNA reads as TGCGCCAGCAGCCTCCCTGGACATCCCCTTAATGAGCAGTTCTTC. Its translation is CASSLPGHPLNEQFF. The gene calls are TRBV5-1 and TRBJ2-1; D may be TRBD1 (5 bases). V lost 4 bases and J 7 bases, leaving 18 bases between the germline ends. CDR3 size: 15 residues. The germline V gene encodes CDR1 SGHRS and CDR2 YFSETQ.

The chain recombines TRBV6-5 with TRBJ1-3; 8 nucleotides match TRBD1. CDR3 length equals 15 residues. Germline CDR1 reads MNHEY; CDR2 reads SVGAGI. V lost 6 bases and J lost 1; bases outside the gene matches: 5. The CDR3 protein is CASSNTGGSGNTIYF. As DNA, the CDR3 is TGTGCCAGCAGCAATACAGGGGGGTCTGGAAACACCATATATTTT.